The source of this T cell receptor beta chain is a study of blood T cells in healthy people across ages. A sample-barcoded 5' primer and a J-beta primer mix were used in a second PCR of roughly 6 to 11 cycles. TCRdb processed the 5' RACE reads anew with MiXCR; each CDR3 protein has one entry. The sample records roughly 700,000 distinct CDR3 sequences, 49% being singletons. Study results and caveats: Long-lived donors had more naive CD4+ cells and higher diversity than aged donors.

This CDR3 spans 16 amino acids. Per the germline V gene, CDR1 is MDHEN and CDR2 is SYDVKM. V was cut by 6 bases and J by 1 base, with 13 bases left in between. Turning to this clonotype: The antigen remains unidentified.

There were healthy Caucasian individuals from Russia, aged roughly 6 to 90, serving as donors. A minimum of 6 million PBMCs was isolated per sample. This clonotype was obtained from an older woman in good health. Sequencing input: blood. The gene calls are TRBV28 and TRBJ1-6, with D maybe TRBD1 (6 bases). The CDR3 protein is CASSRAGASYNSPLHF. In nucleotides, the CDR3 is TGTGCCAGCAGCCGCGCAGGGGCATCCTATAATTCACCCCTCCACTTT.